The following is a TCR beta chain sequence with its context. What it binds is unknown. The sample comes from a study of OX40 agonist ivuxolimab in advanced cancers. Looking at the study overall: Hepatocellular carcinoma, melanoma, renal cell or head and neck cancer was diagnosed in the dose-escalation patients. Study-level findings and limits: The specificity for antigen of the expanded peripheral T cells was not determined. At doses 0.1 to 3.0 mg/kg, CD4+ and CD8+ clones expanded. On average, CD8+ T cells showed a greater number of expanded clones than CD4+.

The protocol was immunoSEQ multiplex PCR, while the TCRdb copy is restricted to in-frame clones and leaves out a portion. The data hold approximately 78,000 clones, with about 87% observed a single time. The source is an adult with an advanced solid tumor such as melanoma, head and neck, liver or kidney cancer. The sample consisted of CD4+ or CD8+ T cells sorted from blood, taken in a trial of the OX40 agonist ivuxolimab.

As DNA, the CDR3 is TGTGCCAGCAGTTTGGTCGGTCAGCCCCAGCATTTT. Translating it yields CASSLVGQPQHF. V usage is TRBV28 and J usage is TRBJ1-5; D remains ambiguous. CDR1 MDHEN and CDR2 SYDVKM come from the germline V gene. This CDR3 is built from 12 residues. Trimming stripped 3 bases from V and 6 bases from J, with 6 bases between.